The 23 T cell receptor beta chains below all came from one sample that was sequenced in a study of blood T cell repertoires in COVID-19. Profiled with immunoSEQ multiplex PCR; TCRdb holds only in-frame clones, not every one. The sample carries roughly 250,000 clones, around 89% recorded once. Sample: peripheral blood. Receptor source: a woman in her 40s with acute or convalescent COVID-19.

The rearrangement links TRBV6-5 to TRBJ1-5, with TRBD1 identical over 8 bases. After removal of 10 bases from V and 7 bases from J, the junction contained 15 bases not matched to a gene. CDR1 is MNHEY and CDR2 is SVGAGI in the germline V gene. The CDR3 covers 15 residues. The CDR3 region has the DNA TGTGCCACCTCCCTGGGGCAGGGGGCTGGACAGCCCCAGCATTTT. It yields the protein CATSLGQGAGQPQHF.

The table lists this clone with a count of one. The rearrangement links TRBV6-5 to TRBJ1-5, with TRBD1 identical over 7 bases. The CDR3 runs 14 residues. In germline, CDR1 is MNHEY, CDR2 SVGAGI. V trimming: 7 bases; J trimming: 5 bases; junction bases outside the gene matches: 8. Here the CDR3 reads CASNMGQLHQPQHF. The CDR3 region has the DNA TGTGCCAGCAACATGGGACAGTTACATCAGCCCCAGCATTTT.

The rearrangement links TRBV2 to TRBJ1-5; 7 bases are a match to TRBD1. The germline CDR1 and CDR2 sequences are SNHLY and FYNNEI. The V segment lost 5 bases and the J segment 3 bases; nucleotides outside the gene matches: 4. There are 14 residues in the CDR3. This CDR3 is CASSLDRINQPQHF. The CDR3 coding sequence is TGTGCCAGCAGTCTGGACAGGATCAATCAGCCCCAGCATTTT.

DNA of the CDR3: TGTGCCAGTAGCCGATCGACAGATCTCTATGGCTACACCTTC. Translating gives CASSRSTDLYGYTF. V gene TRBV19 combines with J gene TRBJ1-2; a possible D gene is TRBD1 (5 bases). Germline V gives CDR1 LNHDA, CDR2 SQIVND (reference sequence). The V gene lost 6 bases and the J gene lost 4 bases, with 15 bases spanning the gap. This CDR3 has 14 amino acids.

The CDR3 sequence is CASSQGYGANTEAFF. CDR3 DNA: TGCGCCAGCAGCCAAGGTTATGGGGCGAACACTGAAGCTTTCTTT. This chain joins TRBV4-1 and TRBJ1-1; the D gene is possibly TRBD1 (5 bases). Germline V gives CDR1 MGHRA, CDR2 YSYEKL. The CDR3 spans 15 residues. The V and J ends lost 1 base and 1 base respectively, with 10 bases between them.

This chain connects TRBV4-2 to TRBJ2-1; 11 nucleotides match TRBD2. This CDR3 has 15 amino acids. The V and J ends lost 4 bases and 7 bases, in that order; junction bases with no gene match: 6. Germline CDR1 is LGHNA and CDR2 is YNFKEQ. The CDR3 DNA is TGTGCCAGCAGCCCAGGGACTAGCGGAAGGAATGAGCAGTTCTTC. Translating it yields CASSPGTSGRNEQFF.

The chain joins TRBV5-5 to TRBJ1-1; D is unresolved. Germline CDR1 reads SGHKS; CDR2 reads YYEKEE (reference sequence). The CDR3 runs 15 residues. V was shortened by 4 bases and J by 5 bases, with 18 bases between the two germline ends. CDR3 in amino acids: CASSPSGRETTEAFF. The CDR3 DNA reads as TGTGCCAGCAGCCCATCGGGTAGGGAGACAACTGAAGCTTTCTTT.

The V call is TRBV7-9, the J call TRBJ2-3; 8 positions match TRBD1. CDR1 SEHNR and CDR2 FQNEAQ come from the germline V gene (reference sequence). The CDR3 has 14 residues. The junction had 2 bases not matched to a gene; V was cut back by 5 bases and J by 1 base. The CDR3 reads CASSPGGRTDTQYF. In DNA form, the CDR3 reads TGTGCCAGCAGCCCAGGGGGCCGCACAGATACGCAGTATTTT.

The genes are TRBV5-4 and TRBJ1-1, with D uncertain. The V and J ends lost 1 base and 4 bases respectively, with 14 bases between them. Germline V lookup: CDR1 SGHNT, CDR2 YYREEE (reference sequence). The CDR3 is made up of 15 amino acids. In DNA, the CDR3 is TGTGCCAGCAGCTTGCCGGGGTTGCGTGGCACTGAAGCTTTCTTT. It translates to CASSLPGLRGTEAFF.

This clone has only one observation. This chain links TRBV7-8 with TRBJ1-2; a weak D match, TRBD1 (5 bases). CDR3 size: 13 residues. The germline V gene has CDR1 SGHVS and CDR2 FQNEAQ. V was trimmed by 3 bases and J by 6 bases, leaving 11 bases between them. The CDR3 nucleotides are TGTGCCAGCAGCTTTGGGACTTCTCATGGCTACACCTTC. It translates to CASSFGTSHGYTF.

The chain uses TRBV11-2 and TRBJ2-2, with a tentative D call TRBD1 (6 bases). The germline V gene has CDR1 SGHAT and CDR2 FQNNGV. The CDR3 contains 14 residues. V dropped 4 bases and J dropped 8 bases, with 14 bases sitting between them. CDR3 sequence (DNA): TGTGCCAGCAGCTCCTTAACAGGGTGGGGGGAGCTGTTTTTT. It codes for CASSSLTGWGELFF.

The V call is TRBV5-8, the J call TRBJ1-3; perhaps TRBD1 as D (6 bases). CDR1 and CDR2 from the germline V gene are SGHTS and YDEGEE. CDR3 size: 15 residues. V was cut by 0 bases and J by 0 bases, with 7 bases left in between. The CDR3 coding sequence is TGTGCCAGCAGCTTGGGGACAGTCTCTGGAAACACCATATATTTT. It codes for CASSLGTVSGNTIYF.

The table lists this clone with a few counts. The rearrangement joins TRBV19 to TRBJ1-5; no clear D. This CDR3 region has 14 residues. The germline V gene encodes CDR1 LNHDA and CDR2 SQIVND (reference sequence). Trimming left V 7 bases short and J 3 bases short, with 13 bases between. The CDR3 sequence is CASTSRDFNQPQHF. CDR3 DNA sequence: TGTGCCAGTACCTCCCGGGATTTCAATCAGCCCCAGCATTTT.

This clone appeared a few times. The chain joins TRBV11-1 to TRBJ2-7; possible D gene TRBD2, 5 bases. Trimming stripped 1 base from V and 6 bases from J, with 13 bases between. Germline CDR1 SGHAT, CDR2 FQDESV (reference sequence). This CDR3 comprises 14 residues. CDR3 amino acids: CASSLDGVGAEQYV. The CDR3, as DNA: TGTGCCAGCAGCTTAGACGGGGTAGGTGCCGAGCAGTACGTC.

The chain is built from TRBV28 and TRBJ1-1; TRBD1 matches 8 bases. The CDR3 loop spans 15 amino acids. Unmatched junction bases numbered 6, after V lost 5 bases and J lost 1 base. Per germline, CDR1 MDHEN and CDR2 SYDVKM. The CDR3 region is CASSKRTGTNTEAFF. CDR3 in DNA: TGTGCCAGCAGTAAAAGGACAGGGACGAACACTGAAGCTTTCTTT.

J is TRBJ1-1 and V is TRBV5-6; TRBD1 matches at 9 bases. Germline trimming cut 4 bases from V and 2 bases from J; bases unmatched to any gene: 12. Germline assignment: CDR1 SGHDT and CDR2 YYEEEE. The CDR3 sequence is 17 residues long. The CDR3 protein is CASSPRPGDRANTEAFF. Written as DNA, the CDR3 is TGTGCCAGCAGCCCCCGGCCAGGGGACAGGGCCAACACTGAAGCTTTCTTT. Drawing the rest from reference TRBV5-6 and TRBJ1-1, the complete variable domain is DAGVTQSPTHLIKTRGQQVTLRCSPKSGHDTVSWYQQALGQGPQFIFQYYEEEERQRGNFPDRFSGHQFPNYSSELNVNALLLGDSALYLCASSPRPGDRANTEAFFGQGTRLTVV.

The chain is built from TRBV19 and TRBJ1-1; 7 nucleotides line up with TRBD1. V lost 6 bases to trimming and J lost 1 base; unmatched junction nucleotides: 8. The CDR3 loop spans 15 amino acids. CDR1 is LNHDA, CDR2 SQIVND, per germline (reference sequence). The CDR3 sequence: CASSQTGTANTEAFF. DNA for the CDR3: TGTGCCAGTAGCCAAACCGGGACAGCGAACACTGAAGCTTTCTTT.

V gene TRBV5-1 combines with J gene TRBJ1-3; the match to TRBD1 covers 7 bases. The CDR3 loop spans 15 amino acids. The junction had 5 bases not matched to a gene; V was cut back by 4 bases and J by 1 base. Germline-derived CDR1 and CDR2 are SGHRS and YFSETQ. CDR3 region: CASSETGSSGNTIYF. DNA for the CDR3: TGCGCCAGCAGCGAGACAGGGTCTTCTGGAAACACCATATATTTT.

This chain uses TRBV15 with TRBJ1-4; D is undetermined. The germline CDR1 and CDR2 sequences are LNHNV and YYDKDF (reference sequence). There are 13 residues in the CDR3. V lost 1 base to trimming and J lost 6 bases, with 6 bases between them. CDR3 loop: CATSRVLDEKLFF. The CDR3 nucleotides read TGTGCCACCAGCAGAGTCCTAGATGAAAAACTGTTTTTT.

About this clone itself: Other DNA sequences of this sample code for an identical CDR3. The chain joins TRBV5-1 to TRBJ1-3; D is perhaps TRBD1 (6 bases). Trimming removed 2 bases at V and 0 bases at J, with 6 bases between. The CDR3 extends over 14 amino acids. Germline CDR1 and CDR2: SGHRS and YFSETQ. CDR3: CASSLGGSGNTIYF. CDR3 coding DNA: TGCGCCAGCAGCTTAGGGGGCTCTGGAAACACCATATATTTT.

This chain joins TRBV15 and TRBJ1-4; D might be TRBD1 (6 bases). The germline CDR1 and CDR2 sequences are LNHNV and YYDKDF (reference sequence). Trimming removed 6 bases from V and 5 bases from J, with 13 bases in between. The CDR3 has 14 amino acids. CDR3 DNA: TGTGCCACCAGGGCGACAGGTTGGAATGAAAAACTGTTTTTT. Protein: CATRATGWNEKLFF.

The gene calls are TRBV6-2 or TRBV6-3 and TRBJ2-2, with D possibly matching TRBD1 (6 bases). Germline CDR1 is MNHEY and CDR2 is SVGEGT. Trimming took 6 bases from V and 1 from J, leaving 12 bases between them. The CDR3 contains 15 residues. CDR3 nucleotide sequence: TGTGCCAGCAGCCGGGACATCCAGAACACCGGGGAGCTGTTTTTT. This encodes CASSRDIQNTGELFF.

The CDR3 region has the DNA TGTGCTAGTGGTTCGGAATCGGGACTATTCGTGGTGGAGCAGTATTTT. Translating it yields CASGSESGLFVVEQYF. V is TRBV12-5 and J is TRBJ2-3; TRBD2 matches at 7 bases. Unmatched junction bases numbered 18, after V lost 4 bases and J lost 11 bases. Germline V gene lookup returns CDR1 LGHNT and CDR2 FRNRAP. The CDR3 is made up of 16 amino acids.